This T cell receptor beta chain appears in the sequencing data of a study of beta chain features in type 1 diabetes. Points from the study as a whole: In every one of the four CD4+ subsets, TCRB CDR3s were moderately but significantly shorter in Type 1 diabetes patients.

The length of the CDR3 is 12 residues. Per germline, CDR1 SNHLY and CDR2 FYNNEI. V shed 4 bases and J shed 2 bases, with 4 bases lying between them. This clone was picked up a small number of times. Antigen: not known. Every bit of the isolated RNA underwent reverse transcription, so sequencing read expressed TCRB transcripts. Assay used: immunoSEQ multiplex PCR; TCRdb lists only in-frame clones, some missing. Of roughly 340,000 clones in the sample, roughly 14% were seen once. Specimen: naive CD4+ T cells from blood. The clonotype originates from a woman aged 18-30 years with type 1 diabetes. The rearrangement uses TRBV2 and TRBJ2-3, with D hard to call. Here the CDR3 reads CASSVYTDTQYF. The CDR3 DNA reads as TGTGCCAGCAGTGTCTACACAGATACGCAGTATTTT.